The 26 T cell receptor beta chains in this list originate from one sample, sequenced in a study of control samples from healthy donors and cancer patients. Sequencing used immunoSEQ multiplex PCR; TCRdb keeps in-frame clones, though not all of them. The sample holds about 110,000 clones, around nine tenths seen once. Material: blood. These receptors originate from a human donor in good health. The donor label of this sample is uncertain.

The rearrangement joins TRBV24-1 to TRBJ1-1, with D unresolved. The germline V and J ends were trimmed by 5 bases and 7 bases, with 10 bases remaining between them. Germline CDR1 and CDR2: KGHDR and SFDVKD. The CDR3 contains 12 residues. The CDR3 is CATSGYRGEAFF. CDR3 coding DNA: TGTGCCACCAGTGGATATAGAGGTGAAGCTTTCTTT.

The chain's CDR3 is CASKGIGANYGYTF. The DNA of the CDR3 is TGTGCCTCAAAAGGGATTGGAGCAAACTATGGCTACACCTTC. The chain has TRBV6-5 and TRBJ1-2; no reliable D call. V was trimmed by 11 bases and J by 2 bases, leaving 18 bases between them. The V gene's germline CDR1 is MNHEY and CDR2 SVGAGI. The CDR3 sequence is 14 residues long.

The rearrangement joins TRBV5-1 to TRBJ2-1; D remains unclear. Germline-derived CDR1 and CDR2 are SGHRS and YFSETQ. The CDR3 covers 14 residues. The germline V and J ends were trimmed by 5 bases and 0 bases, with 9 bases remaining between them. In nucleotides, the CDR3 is TGCGCCAGCAGGCTACAGAGCTCCTACAATGAGCAGTTCTTC. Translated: CASRLQSSYNEQFF.

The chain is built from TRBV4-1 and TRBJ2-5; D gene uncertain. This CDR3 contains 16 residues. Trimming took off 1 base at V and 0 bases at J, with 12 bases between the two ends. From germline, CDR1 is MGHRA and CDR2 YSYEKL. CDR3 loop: CASSQAGEEYQETQYF. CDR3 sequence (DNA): TGCGCCAGCAGCCAAGCCGGAGAGGAATACCAAGAGACCCAGTACTTC.

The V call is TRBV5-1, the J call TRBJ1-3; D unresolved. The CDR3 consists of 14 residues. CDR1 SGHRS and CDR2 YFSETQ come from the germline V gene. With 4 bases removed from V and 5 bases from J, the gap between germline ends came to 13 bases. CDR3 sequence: CASSPGQRRNTIYF. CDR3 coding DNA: TGCGCCAGCAGCCCCGGTCAAAGGCGAAACACCATATATTTT.

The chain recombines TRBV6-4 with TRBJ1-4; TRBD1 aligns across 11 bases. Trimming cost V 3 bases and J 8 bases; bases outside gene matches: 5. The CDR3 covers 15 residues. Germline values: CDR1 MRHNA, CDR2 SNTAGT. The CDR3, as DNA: TGTGCCAGCAGTGAAGGGACAGGGGGGGAAGAAAAACTGTTTTTT. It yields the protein CASSEGTGGEEKLFF.

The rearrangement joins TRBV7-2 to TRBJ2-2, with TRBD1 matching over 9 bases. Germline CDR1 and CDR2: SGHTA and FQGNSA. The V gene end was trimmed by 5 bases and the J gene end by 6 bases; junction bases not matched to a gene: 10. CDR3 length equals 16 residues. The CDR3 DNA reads TGTGCCAGCAGCCTAACAGGGGGCGGCGGCCCCGGGGAGCTGTTTTTT. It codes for CASSLTGGGGPGELFF.

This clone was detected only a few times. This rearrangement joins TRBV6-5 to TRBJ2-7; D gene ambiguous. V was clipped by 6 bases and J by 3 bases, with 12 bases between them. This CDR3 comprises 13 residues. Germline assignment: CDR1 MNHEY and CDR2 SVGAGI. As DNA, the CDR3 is TGTGCCAGCAGCGACACAACTGTCTACGAGCAGTACTTC. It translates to CASSDTTVYEQYF.

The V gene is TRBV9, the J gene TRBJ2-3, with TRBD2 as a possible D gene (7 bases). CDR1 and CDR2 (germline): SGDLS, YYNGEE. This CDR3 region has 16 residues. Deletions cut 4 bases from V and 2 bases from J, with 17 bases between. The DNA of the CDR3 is TGTGCCAGCAGCCCGCTGAAACGGGGGGCCACAGATACGCAGTATTTT. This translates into CASSPLKRGATDTQYF.

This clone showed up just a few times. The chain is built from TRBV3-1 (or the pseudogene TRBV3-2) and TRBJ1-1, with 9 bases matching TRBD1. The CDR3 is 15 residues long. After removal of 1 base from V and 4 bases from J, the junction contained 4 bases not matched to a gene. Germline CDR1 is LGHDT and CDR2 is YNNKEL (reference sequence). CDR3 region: CASSQAGTGRTEAFF. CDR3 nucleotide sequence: TGTGCCAGCAGCCAAGCCGGGACAGGGCGCACTGAAGCTTTCTTT.

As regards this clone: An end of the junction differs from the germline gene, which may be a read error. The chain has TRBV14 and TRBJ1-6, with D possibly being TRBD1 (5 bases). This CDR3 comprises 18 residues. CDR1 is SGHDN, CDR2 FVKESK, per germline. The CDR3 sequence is CVSSQEDWGLLANSPLHF. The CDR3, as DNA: TGTGTCAGCAGCCAAGAGGATTGGGGACTCCTGGCTAATTCACCCCTCCACTTT. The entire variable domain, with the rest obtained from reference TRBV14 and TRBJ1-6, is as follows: EAGVTQFPSHSVIEKGQTVTLRCDPISGHDNLYWYRRVMGKEIKFLLHFVKESKQDESGMPNNRFLAERTGGTYSTLKVQPAELEDSGVYFCVSSQEDWGLLANSPLHFGNGTRLTVT.

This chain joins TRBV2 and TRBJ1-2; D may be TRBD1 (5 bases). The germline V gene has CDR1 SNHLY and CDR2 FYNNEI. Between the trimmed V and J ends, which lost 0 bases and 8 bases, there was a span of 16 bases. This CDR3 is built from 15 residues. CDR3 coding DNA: TGTGCCAGCAGTGAAGCGCTTCTACAGGCGAAAGGCTACACCTTC. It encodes CASSEALLQAKGYTF.

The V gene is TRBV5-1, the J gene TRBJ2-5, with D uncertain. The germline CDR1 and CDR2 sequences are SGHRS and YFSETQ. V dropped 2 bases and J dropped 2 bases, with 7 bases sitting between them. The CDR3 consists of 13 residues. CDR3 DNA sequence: TGCGCCAGCAGCTTCCCAGAGCAAGAGACCCAGTACTTC. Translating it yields CASSFPEQETQYF.

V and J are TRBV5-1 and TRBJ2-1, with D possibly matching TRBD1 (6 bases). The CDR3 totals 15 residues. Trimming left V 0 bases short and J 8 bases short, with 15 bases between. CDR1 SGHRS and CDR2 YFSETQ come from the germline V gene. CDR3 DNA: TGCGCCAGCAGCTTGGGGGACACGCCTAAGTATGAGCAGTTCTTC. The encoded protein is CASSLGDTPKYEQFF. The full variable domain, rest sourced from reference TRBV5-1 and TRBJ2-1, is KAGVTQTPRYLIKTRGQQVTLSCSPISGHRSVSWYQQTPGQGLQFLFEYFSETQRNKGNFPGRFSGRQFSNSRSEMNVSTLELGDSALYLCASSLGDTPKYEQFFGPGTRLTVL.

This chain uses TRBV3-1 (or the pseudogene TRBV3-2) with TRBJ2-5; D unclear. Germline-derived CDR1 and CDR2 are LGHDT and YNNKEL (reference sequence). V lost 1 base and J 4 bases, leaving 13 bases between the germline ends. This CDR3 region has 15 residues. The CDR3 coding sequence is TGTGCCAGCAGCCAAGGCCGGGCCGTACTAGAGACCCAGTACTTC. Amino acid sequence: CASSQGRAVLETQYF.

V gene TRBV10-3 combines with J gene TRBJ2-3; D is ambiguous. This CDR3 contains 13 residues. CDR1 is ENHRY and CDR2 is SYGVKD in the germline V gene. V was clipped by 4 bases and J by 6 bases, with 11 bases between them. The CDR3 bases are TGTGCCATCAGTGGGTCGGTAAGCGATACGCAGTATTTT. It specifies CAISGSVSDTQYF.

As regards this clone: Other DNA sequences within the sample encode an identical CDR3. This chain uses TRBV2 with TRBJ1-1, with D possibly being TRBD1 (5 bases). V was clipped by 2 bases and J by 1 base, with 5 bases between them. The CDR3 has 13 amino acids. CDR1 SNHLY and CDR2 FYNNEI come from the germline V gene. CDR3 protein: CASSERGNTEAFF. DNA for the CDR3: TGTGCCAGCAGTGAAAGGGGGAACACTGAAGCTTTCTTT.

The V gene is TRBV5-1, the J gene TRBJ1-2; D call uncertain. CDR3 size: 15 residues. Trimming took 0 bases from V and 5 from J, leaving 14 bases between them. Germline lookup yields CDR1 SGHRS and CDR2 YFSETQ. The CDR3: CASSLGGSQDYGYTF. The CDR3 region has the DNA TGCGCCAGCAGCTTGGGTGGCAGCCAAGATTATGGCTACACCTTC.

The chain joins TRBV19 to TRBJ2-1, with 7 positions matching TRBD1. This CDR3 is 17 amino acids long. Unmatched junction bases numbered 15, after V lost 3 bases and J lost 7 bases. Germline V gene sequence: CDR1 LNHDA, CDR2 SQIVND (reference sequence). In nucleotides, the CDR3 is TGTGCCAGTAGTATGGTCTCGTGGCAGGGGGTCGGAAATGAGCAGTTCTTC. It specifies CASSMVSWQGVGNEQFF.

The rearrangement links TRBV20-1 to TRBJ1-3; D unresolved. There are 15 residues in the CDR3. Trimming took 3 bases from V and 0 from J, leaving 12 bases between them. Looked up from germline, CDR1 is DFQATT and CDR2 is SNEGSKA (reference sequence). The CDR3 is CSASLWQHSGNTIYF. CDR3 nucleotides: TGCAGTGCTAGTCTATGGCAGCACTCTGGAAACACCATATATTTT.

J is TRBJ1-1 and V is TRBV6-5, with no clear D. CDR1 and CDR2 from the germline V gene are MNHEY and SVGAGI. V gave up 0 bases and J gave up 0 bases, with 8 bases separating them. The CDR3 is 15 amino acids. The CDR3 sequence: CASSYSREMNTEAFF. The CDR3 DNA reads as TGTGCCAGCAGTTACTCGAGGGAAATGAACACTGAAGCTTTCTTT.

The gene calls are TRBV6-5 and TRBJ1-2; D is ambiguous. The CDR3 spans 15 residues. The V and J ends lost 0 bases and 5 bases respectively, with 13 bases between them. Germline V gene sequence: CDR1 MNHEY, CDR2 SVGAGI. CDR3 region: CASSYSSDIRYGYTF. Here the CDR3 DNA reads TGTGCCAGCAGTTACTCGTCAGACATTCGGTATGGCTACACCTTC.

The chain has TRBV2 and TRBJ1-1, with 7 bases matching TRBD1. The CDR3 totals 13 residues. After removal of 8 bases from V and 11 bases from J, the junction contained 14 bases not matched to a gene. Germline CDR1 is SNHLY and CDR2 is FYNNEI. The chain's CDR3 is CASGQMDRSIAFF. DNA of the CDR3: TGTGCCAGCGGCCAGATGGACAGGAGTATTGCTTTCTTT. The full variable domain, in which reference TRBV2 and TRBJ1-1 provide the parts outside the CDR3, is EPEVTQTPSHQVTQMGQEVILRCVPISNHLYFYWYRQILGQKVEFLVSFYNNEISEKSEIFDDQFSVERPDGSNFTLKIRSTKLEDSAMYFCASGQMDRSIAFFGQGTRLTVV.

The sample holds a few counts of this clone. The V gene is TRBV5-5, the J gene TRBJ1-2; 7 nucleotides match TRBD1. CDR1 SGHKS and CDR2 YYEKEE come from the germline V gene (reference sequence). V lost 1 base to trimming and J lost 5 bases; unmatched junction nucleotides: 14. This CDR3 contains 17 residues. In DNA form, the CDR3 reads TGTGCCAGCAGCTTGTATCAAAAAAAACAGGGGAGATATGGCTACACCTTC. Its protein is CASSLYQKKQGRYGYTF.

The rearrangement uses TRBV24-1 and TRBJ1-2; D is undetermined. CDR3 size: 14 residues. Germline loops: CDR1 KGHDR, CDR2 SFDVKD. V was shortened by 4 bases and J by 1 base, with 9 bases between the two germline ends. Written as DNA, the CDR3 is TGTGCCACCAGTGACGCCTCAGTTAACTATGGCTACACCTTC. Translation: CATSDASVNYGYTF.

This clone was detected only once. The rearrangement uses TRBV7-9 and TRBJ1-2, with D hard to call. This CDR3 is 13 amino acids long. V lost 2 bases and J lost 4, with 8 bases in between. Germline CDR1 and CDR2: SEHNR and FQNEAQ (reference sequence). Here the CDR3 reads CASSLQKSYGYTF. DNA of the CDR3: TGTGCCAGCAGCTTACAGAAGAGCTATGGCTACACCTTC.